The 12 T cell receptor beta chains below were found in one sample sequenced in a study of T cell changes during pregnancy in multiple sclerosis. TCRdb keeps only in-frame clones here, not all; method: immunoSEQ multiplex PCR. The table lists 25,000 to 35,000 clones, around 89% of them singletons. Sequencing used CD4+ T cells from peripheral blood mononuclear cells, obtained in the third trimester of pregnancy. The source of these receptors is a female donor in good health, enrolled as a control in a pregnancy study.

V gene TRBV7-9 combines with J gene TRBJ2-5; a possible D gene is TRBD1 (5 bases). The CDR3 contains 14 residues. Trimming took 0 bases from V and 5 from J, leaving 10 bases between them. Germline lookup yields CDR1 SEHNR and CDR2 FQNEAQ (reference sequence). DNA for the CDR3: TGTGCCAGCAGCTTAGCGGTTCCAGGGGAGACCCAGTACTTC. Protein: CASSLAVPGETQYF.

V usage is TRBV4-3 and J usage is TRBJ1-1; D not resolved. This CDR3 contains 15 residues. The V gene lost 5 bases and the J gene lost 3 bases, with 16 bases spanning the gap. Per germline, CDR1 LGHNA and CDR2 YSLEER. The CDR3 spells CASSFSRAADTEAFF. The CDR3 coding sequence is TGCGCCAGCAGCTTTAGTCGAGCCGCGGACACTGAAGCTTTCTTT.

J is TRBJ1-5 and V is TRBV6-1; no reliable D call. The CDR3 runs to 14 residues. Germline V CDR1 and CDR2: MNHNS, SASEGT. With 7 bases removed from V and 0 bases from J, the gap between germline ends came to 10 bases. The CDR3 here is CASKAGNSNQPQHF. CDR3 in DNA: TGTGCCAGCAAGGCAGGAAATAGCAATCAGCCCCAGCATTTT.

This chain uses TRBV4-2 with TRBJ2-7; TRBD2 matches at 7 bases. J gave up 4 bases and V 5 bases, and 5 bases lay outside the gene matches. CDR1 and CDR2 (germline): LGHNA, YNFKEQ. The CDR3 runs to 13 residues. CDR3 in DNA: TGTGCCAGCAGCTTGCGGGGGATTTACGAGCAGTACTTC. Its translation is CASSLRGIYEQYF.

This clone has just one count. V usage is TRBV30 and J usage is TRBJ1-2; D gene unclear. Germline V gene lookup returns CDR1 GTSNPN and CDR2 SVGIG (reference sequence). V dropped 0 bases and J dropped 6 bases, with 8 bases sitting between them. The CDR3 consists of 12 residues. The CDR3 spells CAWSVTPNGYTF. The CDR3 DNA follows: TGTGCCTGGAGTGTAACCCCTAATGGCTACACCTTC.

CDR3 amino acids: CASSSRREDRAPGNTIYF. The CDR3 DNA reads TGTGCCAGCAGCTCCCGTCGGGAGGACAGGGCCCCTGGAAACACCATATATTTT. J is TRBJ1-3 and V is TRBV5-4; TRBD1 aligns across 8 bases. V lost 3 bases and J lost 2; bases outside the gene matches: 13. Germline CDR1 SGHNT, CDR2 YYREEE (reference sequence). The CDR3 is made up of 18 amino acids.

This clone was detected once. V is TRBV5-1 and J is TRBJ1-3; D possibly corresponds to TRBD1 (6 bases). V was clipped by 6 bases and J by 0 bases, with 10 bases between them. Germline CDR1 is SGHRS and CDR2 is YFSETQ. The CDR3 sequence is 14 residues long. The CDR3 coding sequence is TGCGCCAGCACGGACAGCCCCTCTGGAAACACCATATATTTT. Its protein is CASTDSPSGNTIYF.

The genes are TRBV12-5 and TRBJ2-1; a possible D gene is TRBD2 (6 bases). CDR3 size: 16 residues. Germline values: CDR1 LGHNT, CDR2 FRNRAP. V was pared by 6 bases and J by 5 bases, with 20 bases between. For the CDR3, the DNA is TGTGCTAGTGGGACTATGACTAGTTTCACAAACAATGAGCAGTTCTTC. Its translation: CASGTMTSFTNNEQFF. The entire variable domain, with the rest obtained from reference TRBV12-5 and TRBJ2-1, is as follows: DARVTQTPRHKVTEMGQEVTMRCQPILGHNTVFWYRQTMMQGLELLAYFRNRAPLDDSGMPKDRFSAEMPDATLATLKIQPSEPRDSAVYFCASGTMTSFTNNEQFFGPGTRLTVL.

CDR3 region: CASSRDRGRGYTF. The DNA of the CDR3 is TGTGCCAGTAGCCGGGACAGGGGGCGCGGCTACACCTTC. V and J are TRBV19 and TRBJ1-2; 12 bases match TRBD1. The germline V gene has CDR1 LNHDA and CDR2 SQIVND (reference sequence). Trimming cost V 6 bases and J 8 bases; bases outside gene matches: 4. This CDR3 region has 13 residues.

The J gene is TRBJ2-2, the V gene TRBV5-4, with D perhaps matching TRBD1 (6 bases). CDR1 and CDR2 from the germline V gene are SGHNT and YYREEE (reference sequence). The CDR3 is made up of 16 amino acids. Trimming removed 4 bases at V and 2 bases at J, with 15 bases between. DNA of the CDR3: TGTGCCAGCAGCGCTCCAGGGGCCCGAAACACCGGGGAGCTGTTTTTT. This gives the protein CASSAPGARNTGELFF.

DNA of the CDR3: TGTGCCAGTAGTGAGGGAGGCGCATCCTACAATGAGCAGTTCTTC. It translates to CASSEGGASYNEQFF. The chain uses TRBV19 and TRBJ2-1; a possible D gene is TRBD2 (6 bases). CDR1 and CDR2 from the germline V gene are LNHDA and SQIVND (reference sequence). The CDR3 covers 15 residues. V was pared by 5 bases and J by 1 base, with 12 bases between.

The rearrangement links TRBV19 to TRBJ2-7; the match to TRBD1 covers 8 bases. The CDR3 loop spans 14 amino acids. Germline V CDR1 and CDR2: LNHDA, SQIVND (reference sequence). V trimming: 3 bases; J trimming: 4 bases; junction bases outside the gene matches: 5. The CDR3 DNA reads TGTGCCAGTAGTATCCGGACAGGGCCGTACGAGCAGTACTTC. This translates into CASSIRTGPYEQYF.